These 30 T cell receptor beta chains share one sample of origin, sequenced in a study of T cells after yellow fever vaccination. In TCRdb, the 5' RACE reads were re-called with MiXCR into one record per CDR3 protein. Of some 600,000 distinct CDR3 sequences in the sample, roughly a sixth were seen once. The sample consisted of PBMCs, taken roughly 5 days after the first yellow fever vaccination. The receptors derive from a man aged 18 to 30 who received the YFV17D yellow fever vaccine.

The chain has TRBV9 and TRBJ1-5; D is uncertain. Germline-derived CDR1 and CDR2 are SGDLS and YYNGEE. The germline V and J ends were trimmed by 7 bases and 9 bases, with 14 bases remaining between them. The length of the CDR3 is 12 residues. The CDR3 DNA is TGTGCCAGCTCTGCAGGCATGGGGCCCCAGCATTTT. Encoded protein: CASSAGMGPQHF. Variable domain in full (rest from reference TRBV9 and TRBJ1-5): DSGVTQTPKHLITATGQRVTLRCSPRSGDLSVYWYQQSLDQGLQFLIQYYNGEERAKGNILERFSAQQFPDLHSELNLSSLELGDSALYFCASSAGMGPQHFGDGTRLSIL.

This clonotype was found a few times. V is TRBV11-1 and J is TRBJ2-3; TRBD2 matches 11 bases. Germline trimming cut 3 bases from V and 5 bases from J; bases unmatched to any gene: 4. This CDR3 is built from 15 residues. CDR1 is SGHAT and CDR2 is FQDESV in the germline V gene (reference sequence). Here the CDR3 DNA reads TGTGCCAGCAGCTTGTTGGGGACTAGCGGAGATACGCAGTATTTT. This codes for CASSLLGTSGDTQYF.

The chain joins TRBV7-9 to TRBJ1-2; the D is unclear. Germline-derived CDR1 and CDR2 are SEHNR and FQNEAQ (reference sequence). V lost 5 bases and J 8 bases, leaving 12 bases between the germline ends. This CDR3 spans 12 amino acids. CDR3: CASSGLTGGYTF. The DNA for the CDR3 is TGTGCCAGCAGCGGGCTCACGGGGGGCTACACCTTC.

This clonotype was counted between two and nine times. CDR3: CASSDNLTRGKNIQYF. The CDR3 DNA sequence: TGTGCCAGCAGTGACAACTTGACGCGAGGCAAAAACATTCAGTACTTC. The chain combines TRBV6-1 with TRBJ2-4; no firm D call. Looked up from germline, CDR1 is MNHNS and CDR2 is SASEGT. V lost 3 bases and J 3 bases, leaving 15 bases between the germline ends. CDR3 length: 16 amino acids.

In this sample, this clonotype turned up a few times. The gene calls are TRBV12-3 or TRBV12-4 and TRBJ2-7, with D perhaps matching TRBD1 (5 bases). The CDR3 sequence is 16 residues long. The V end lost 6 bases, the J end lost 9 bases, and 27 bases lay between the germline ends. The CDR3 reads CASSLSGPDSPGLQYF. CDR3 DNA sequence: TGTGCCAGCAGCCTTAGTGGCCCAGACAGTCCCGGTCTGCAGTACTTC.

This clonotype was counted only a few times. The chain carries TRBV5-1 and TRBJ2-1, with 15 nucleotides matching TRBD2. After removal of 4 bases from V and 0 bases from J, the junction contained 8 bases not matched to a gene. The CDR3 runs to 19 residues. The germline V gene has CDR1 SGHRS and CDR2 YFSETQ. The CDR3 DNA follows: TGCGCCAGCAGCAACGGACTAGCGGGGGGGTTGAGCTCCTACAATGAGCAGTTCTTC. It translates to CASSNGLAGGLSSYNEQFF. Filled out from reference TRBV5-1 and TRBJ2-1, the complete variable domain reads KAGVTQTPRYLIKTRGQQVTLSCSPISGHRSVSWYQQTPGQGLQFLFEYFSETQRNKGNFPGRFSGRQFSNSRSEMNVSTLELGDSALYLCASSNGLAGGLSSYNEQFFGPGTRLTVL.

This clonotype was seen a handful of times. The CDR3 coding sequence is TGTGCCAGCAGTTACAGCCGACAGGGAAATCAGCCCCAGCATTTT. Translating it yields CASSYSRQGNQPQHF. The rearrangement links TRBV6-5 to TRBJ1-5; TRBD1 matches 7 bases. Germline CDR1 MNHEY, CDR2 SVGAGI. The CDR3 is 15 residues long. V lost 2 bases and J lost 4; bases outside the gene matches: 5.

The chain is built from TRBV7-2 and TRBJ1-2, with TRBD1 matching over 7 bases. Germline trimming cut 5 bases from V and 7 bases from J; bases unmatched to any gene: 4. The V gene's germline CDR1 is SGHTA and CDR2 FQGNSA. This CDR3 spans 12 amino acids. CDR3: CASSAGQLGYTF. The CDR3 coding sequence is TGTGCCAGCAGCGCGGGACAGCTTGGCTACACCTTC.

The V and J genes are TRBV5-4 and TRBJ2-7; weak D call: TRBD2 (7 bases). Germline CDR1 is SGHNT and CDR2 is YYREEE (reference sequence). This CDR3 contains 14 residues. The germline V and J ends were trimmed by 0 bases and 3 bases, with 10 bases remaining between them. The CDR3 loop reads CASSLEGGDYEQYF. The DNA of the CDR3 is TGTGCCAGCAGCTTGGAGGGGGGGGACTACGAGCAGTACTTC.

This chain joins TRBV4-2 and TRBJ2-3; 9 bases agree with TRBD1. The V gene's germline CDR1 is LGHNA and CDR2 YNFKEQ. The CDR3 contains 19 residues. The junction had 14 bases not matched to a gene; V was cut back by 4 bases and J by 0 bases. This CDR3 is CASSRRDREQRTSTDTQYF. The CDR3 DNA reads TGTGCCAGCAGCCGCCGGGACAGGGAACAGAGAACTAGCACAGATACGCAGTATTTT.

The table lists this clonotype with a few counts. This chain connects TRBV11-2 to TRBJ2-1, with 11 bases fitting TRBD2. CDR3 length: 14 amino acids. Germline trimming cut 5 bases from V and 10 bases from J; bases unmatched to any gene: 7. The germline V gene encodes CDR1 SGHAT and CDR2 FQNNGV. CDR3 in amino acids: CASSPKLAGAEQFF. The DNA for the CDR3 is TGTGCCAGCAGCCCAAAACTAGCGGGGGCCGAGCAGTTCTTC.

The chain combines TRBV4-3 with TRBJ1-1; D gene unclear. Germline V gene sequence: CDR1 LGHNA, CDR2 YSLEER. V lost 1 base and J 5 bases, leaving 14 bases between the germline ends. This CDR3 has 15 amino acids. CDR3 region: CASSQVLGAGTEAFF. CDR3 DNA: TGCGCCAGCAGCCAAGTCCTGGGCGCGGGGACTGAAGCTTTCTTT.

This clonotype was found once. The chain uses TRBV5-4 and TRBJ2-3; D may be TRBD2 (5 bases). Deletions cut 1 base from V and 0 bases from J, with 12 bases between. The CDR3 consists of 16 residues. CDR1 is SGHNT and CDR2 is YYREEE in the germline V gene (reference sequence). The CDR3 nucleotides read TGTGCCAGCAGCTTGTATCGCGGGCGTAGCACAGATACGCAGTATTTT. Translated: CASSLYRGRSTDTQYF.

This clonotype occurred many times. This chain joins TRBV7-9 and TRBJ2-5; TRBD1 might be the D (5 bases). Deletions cut 2 bases from V and 3 bases from J, with 13 bases between. The CDR3 has 15 amino acids. Germline lookup yields CDR1 SEHNR and CDR2 FQNEAQ (reference sequence). The DNA for the CDR3 is TGTGCCAGCAGCTTACCAGGGAACCTTAAAGAGACCCAGTACTTC. It codes for CASSLPGNLKETQYF.

This clonotype was seen only a few times. The V call is TRBV19, the J call TRBJ2-7; D possibly corresponds to TRBD2 (5 bases). This CDR3 is built from 12 residues. Trimming pared 6 bases from V and 7 bases from J, leaving 13 bases between. Germline V gene lookup returns CDR1 LNHDA and CDR2 SQIVND (reference sequence). The CDR3 protein is CASSSLLGEQYF. For the CDR3, the DNA is TGTGCCAGTAGCAGCCTACTAGGAGAGCAGTACTTC.

This clonotype was counted a few times. J is TRBJ1-6 and V is TRBV10-3; TRBD1 is a possible D gene (6 bases). This CDR3 has 14 residues. Per the germline V gene, CDR1 is ENHRY and CDR2 is SYGVKD. V was cut by 6 bases and J by 5 bases, with 11 bases left in between. The CDR3 nucleotides are TGTGCCATCAGGGGACACCTCGATAATTCACCCCTCCACTTT. The encoded protein is CAIRGHLDNSPLHF.

The chain has TRBV28 and TRBJ2-3; D is possibly TRBD1 (6 bases). Looked up from germline, CDR1 is MDHEN and CDR2 is SYDVKM. Trimming removed 6 bases from V and 2 bases from J, with 9 bases in between. This CDR3 is 13 amino acids long. CDR3 coding DNA: TGTGCCAGCAGAGACAGGTTCACAGATACGCAGTATTTT. Protein sequence: CASRDRFTDTQYF. The full variable domain, its missing parts supplied by reference TRBV28 and TRBJ2-3, is DVKVTQSSRYLVKRTGEKVFLECVQDMDHENMFWYRQDPGLGLRLIYFSYDVKMKEKGDIPEGYSVSREKKERFSLILESASTNQTSMYLCASRDRFTDTQYFGPGTRLTVL.

The CDR3 protein is CASSSRGGGGEQYF. For the CDR3, the DNA is TGTGCCAGCAGTTCCCGGGGCGGAGGGGGCGAGCAGTACTTC. J is TRBJ2-7 and V is TRBV27, with D possibly being TRBD1 or TRBD2 (6 bases each). Per germline, CDR1 MNHEY and CDR2 SMNVEV (reference sequence). The ends were cut back, 4 bases at V and 6 bases at J, with 16 bases in the middle. The CDR3 loop spans 14 amino acids.

This clonotype was recorded a few times. The J gene is TRBJ2-1, the V gene TRBV20-1; 9 bases map to TRBD2. There are 13 residues in the CDR3. Germline CDR1 is DFQATT and CDR2 is SNEGSKA (reference sequence). The V segment lost 3 bases and the J segment 3 bases; nucleotides outside the gene matches: 0. The CDR3 sequence: CSASSGGYNEQFF. The CDR3 nucleotides are TGCAGTGCTAGTAGCGGGGGCTACAATGAGCAGTTCTTC.

This chain links TRBV29-1 with TRBJ2-3, with D possibly TRBD2 on 5 matching bases. CDR3 length: 13 amino acids. Germline CDR1 SQVTM, CDR2 ANQGSEA. V lost 0 bases and J lost 13, with 17 bases in between. CDR3 region: CSVEDLAQAAEYF. CDR3 bases: TGCAGCGTTGAAGATCTTGCCCAGGCAGCGGAGTATTTT.

This clonotype has only a few counts. The chain uses TRBV6-4 and TRBJ1-6; D gene uncertain. The CDR3 has 13 residues. The V gene lost 5 bases and the J gene lost 10 bases, with 12 bases spanning the gap. The germline CDR1 and CDR2 sequences are MRHNA and SNTAGT. CDR3 region: CASSFMPGSPLHF. CDR3 nucleotide sequence: TGTGCCAGCAGTTTCATGCCTGGGTCACCCCTCCACTTT.

This clonotype was seen only a few times. The rearrangement uses TRBV28 and TRBJ2-2; unclear D gene. V lost 2 bases and J lost 1, with 5 bases in between. The CDR3 extends over 14 amino acids. The germline CDR1 and CDR2 sequences are MDHEN and SYDVKM. In DNA form, the CDR3 reads TGTGCCAGCAGTTTACGGAGGAACACCGGGGAGCTGTTTTTT. This codes for CASSLRRNTGELFF.

This clonotype appeared a few times. V gene TRBV19 combines with J gene TRBJ1-6; 7 nucleotides match TRBD1. This CDR3 is 15 amino acids long. Germline-derived CDR1 and CDR2 are LNHDA and SQIVND (reference sequence). Losses at the gene ends were 3 bases for V and 8 bases for J; bases not matched to a gene: 7. CDR3 sequence reads: CASSIQTGLDSPLHF. CDR3 in DNA: TGTGCCAGTAGTATTCAGACAGGGCTGGATTCACCCCTCCACTTT.

V usage is TRBV24-1 and J usage is TRBJ2-5; possibly TRBD1 for D (5 bases). CDR1 and CDR2 (germline): KGHDR, SFDVKD. Trimming shortened V by 2 bases and J by 2 bases, and 11 bases separated the two germline ends. This CDR3 spans 15 amino acids. The DNA for the CDR3 is TGTGCCACCAGTGATTCGTCAGGGTCACAAGAGACCCAGTACTTC. Translated, it gives CATSDSSGSQETQYF.

This clonotype was observed many times. CDR3 sequence reads: CASSQDRGARQFF. The CDR3 nucleotides read TGCGCCAGCAGCCAAGATCGAGGGGCCCGGCAGTTCTTC. This rearrangement joins TRBV4-1 to TRBJ2-1; D possibly matches TRBD1 or TRBD2 (5 bases each). The germline V gene has CDR1 MGHRA and CDR2 YSYEKL. The CDR3 extends over 13 amino acids. Trimming removed 0 bases at V and 12 bases at J, with 12 bases between.

This clonotype was observed a handful of times. The rearrangement uses TRBV20-1 and TRBJ1-2; D gene uncertain. The CDR3 is 14 amino acids. Germline V gives CDR1 DFQATT, CDR2 SNEGSKA (reference sequence). Trimming left V 1 base short and J 4 bases short, with 13 bases between. CDR3 amino acids: CSARVRDEVYGYTF. The DNA for the CDR3 is TGCAGTGCTAGAGTAAGAGACGAGGTCTATGGCTACACCTTC.

This clonotype showed up many times. The chain combines TRBV7-2 with TRBJ2-2, with D possibly being TRBD1 or TRBD2 (6 bases each). V lost 3 bases and J lost 5, with 10 bases in between. This CDR3 has 14 amino acids. Germline V gene sequence: CDR1 SGHTA, CDR2 FQGNSA. The CDR3 spells CASSFGGETGELFF. CDR3 nucleotides: TGTGCCAGCAGCTTCGGGGGCGAGACCGGGGAGCTGTTTTTT.

This clonotype was detected only a few times. The chain joins TRBV7-9 to TRBJ2-3, with D possibly being TRBD2 (5 bases). The CDR3 covers 14 residues. V lost 3 bases, J lost 6 bases, and 13 bases lay in between. The germline V gene encodes CDR1 SEHNR and CDR2 FQNEAQ (reference sequence). The CDR3 DNA reads as TGTGCCAGCAGCTTTCGCCCGGGATCGGATACGCAGTATTTT. It is translated as CASSFRPGSDTQYF. Combining the CDR3 with reference TRBV7-9 and TRBJ2-3 gives the whole variable domain DTGVSQNPRHKITKRGQNVTFRCDPISEHNRLYWYRQTLGQGPEFLTYFQNEAQLEKSRLLSDRFSAERPKGSFSTLEIQRTEQGDSAMYLCASSFRPGSDTQYFGPGTRLTVL.

The rearrangement uses TRBV20-1 and TRBJ2-7; 7 bases map to TRBD1. With V trimmed by 2 bases and J by 4 bases, 5 bases remained unmatched. The CDR3 has 13 amino acids. Germline assignment: CDR1 DFQATT and CDR2 SNEGSKA (reference sequence). The CDR3 region is CSARRDRSYEQYF. The CDR3 DNA reads TGCAGTGCTAGACGGGACAGATCATACGAGCAGTACTTC.

This chain connects TRBV6-5 to TRBJ2-7, with a tentative D call TRBD1 (5 bases). CDR3 length equals 13 residues. Germline V CDR1 and CDR2: MNHEY, SVGAGI. V was shortened by 0 bases and J by 6 bases, with 9 bases between the two germline ends. The CDR3 reads CASSYSGALEQYF. The CDR3 DNA reads TGTGCCAGCAGTTACTCTGGGGCTCTCGAGCAGTACTTC.